A single sample gave rise to the 27 T cell receptor beta chains below, sequenced in a study of OX40 agonist ivuxolimab in advanced cancers. Clones were sequenced by immunoSEQ multiplex PCR, and TCRdb holds only the in-frame ones, with some missing. The sample comprises around 70,000 clones, under 90% of which are singletons, and under 7% rests with the top ten. The starting material was CD4+ or CD8+ T cells sorted from blood, obtained in a trial of the OX40 agonist ivuxolimab. The receptors here all came from an adult with an advanced solid tumor such as melanoma, head and neck, liver or kidney cancer.

The chain uses TRBV2 and TRBJ1-1; 9 bases agree with TRBD1. Germline lookup yields CDR1 SNHLY and CDR2 FYNNEI. V shed 8 bases and J 4 bases; nucleotides not matched to a gene: 2. This CDR3 spans 12 amino acids. CDR3 sequence reads: CASQTGGTEAFF. CDR3 nucleotide sequence: TGTGCCAGCCAGACAGGGGGCACTGAAGCTTTCTTT.

In its sample, this clone was seen once. The chain recombines TRBV4-2 with TRBJ1-1; weak D call: TRBD1 (6 bases). The V and J ends lost 1 base and 1 base respectively, with 16 bases between them. Germline values: CDR1 LGHNA, CDR2 YNFKEQ. The CDR3 covers 17 residues. The CDR3: CASSQAAGVGGNTEAFF. As DNA, the CDR3 is TGTGCCAGCAGCCAAGCCGCCGGTGTAGGGGGGAACACTGAAGCTTTCTTT.

CDR3 sequence (DNA): TGTGCCAGCAGCTCGGACTGGAACTATGGCTACACCTTC. Protein sequence: CASSSDWNYGYTF. This chain uses TRBV7-9 with TRBJ1-2; D gene ambiguous. The V gene lost 4 bases and the J gene lost 2 bases, with 8 bases spanning the gap. Germline V gene sequence: CDR1 SEHNR, CDR2 FQNEAQ (reference sequence). The CDR3 spans 13 residues. The full variable domain, with the rest looked up from reference TRBV7-9 and TRBJ1-2, is DTGVSQNPRHKITKRGQNVTFRCDPISEHNRLYWYRQTLGQGPEFLTYFQNEAQLEKSRLLSDRFSAERPKGSFSTLEIQRTEQGDSAMYLCASSSDWNYGYTFGSGTRLTVV.

This chain links TRBV18 with TRBJ1-5; no definite D call. The CDR3 consists of 16 residues. V lost 3 bases, J lost 9 bases, and 21 bases lay in between. The germline gives CDR1 KGHSH, CDR2 LQKENI. DNA of the CDR3: TGTGCCAGCTCACCTCAGGTTTCGGCGGCAGGAGGGCCCCAGCATTTT. This sequence encodes CASSPQVSAAGGPQHF.

The rearrangement uses TRBV6-6 and TRBJ2-1, with D possibly matching TRBD1 (7 bases). The V gene lost 2 bases and the J gene lost 2 bases, with 13 bases spanning the gap. The CDR3 consists of 16 residues. Germline V gene data show CDR1 as MNHNY and CDR2 as SVGAGI (reference sequence). The CDR3 sequence: CASSYIGRGAYNEQFF. The CDR3 region has the DNA TGTGCCAGCAGTTACATAGGCAGGGGGGCCTACAATGAGCAGTTCTTC.

The CDR3 loop reads CASSPSGGASWVTDTQYF. CDR3 sequence (DNA): TGTGCCAGCAGCCCTAGCGGGGGGGCCAGTTGGGTCACAGATACGCAGTATTTT. The chain carries TRBV5-8 and TRBJ2-3; 12 bases are a match to TRBD2. Trimming removed 4 bases from V and 2 bases from J; junction bases left unmatched: 11. This CDR3 has 18 amino acids. Germline V gene lookup returns CDR1 SGHTS and CDR2 YDEGEE.

The chain combines TRBV27 with TRBJ2-6, with 12 bases aligning to TRBD1. Trimming at V came to 5 bases and at J to 5 bases, leaving 10 bases not matched to a gene. The CDR3 is 18 amino acids. The germline V gene encodes CDR1 MNHEY and CDR2 SMNVEV (reference sequence). The CDR3 protein is CASSRYGTGGERANVLTF. In DNA form, the CDR3 reads TGTGCCAGCAGTCGATACGGGACAGGGGGCGAGAGGGCCAACGTCCTGACTTTC.

This rearrangement joins TRBV5-1 to TRBJ2-4; TRBD2 aligns across 8 bases. Trimming took 3 bases from V and 5 from J; bases not matched to a gene: 13. The V gene's germline CDR1 is SGHRS and CDR2 YFSETQ. This CDR3 region has 17 residues. The CDR3 region has the DNA TGCGCCAGCAGCTGGTCGCCCGGGGGGGGCGCAGAAAACATTCAGTACTTC. Amino acids: CASSWSPGGGAENIQYF. The variable domain in full, with the rest retrieved from reference TRBV5-1 and TRBJ2-4, is KAGVTQTPRYLIKTRGQQVTLSCSPISGHRSVSWYQQTPGQGLQFLFEYFSETQRNKGNFPGRFSGRQFSNSRSEMNVSTLELGDSALYLCASSWSPGGGAENIQYFGAGTRLSVL.

The chain links TRBV28 to TRBJ1-2; 12 bases line up with TRBD1. CDR3 length: 18 residues. CDR1 and CDR2 from the germline V gene are MDHEN and SYDVKM. V was clipped by 5 bases and J by 4 bases; unmatched bases: 14. CDR3 DNA sequence: TGTGCCAGCAGTCTTCGAAGGGACAGGGGGCCTTTGGCCTATGGCTACACCTTC. This sequence encodes CASSLRRDRGPLAYGYTF.

This chain connects TRBV19 to TRBJ2-5; 10 nucleotides align to TRBD1. The end of the DNA aligns better with TRBJ2-7, so the J call may be wrong. This CDR3 region has 15 residues. Germline assignment: CDR1 LNHDA and CDR2 SQIVND (reference sequence). The CDR3 DNA follows: TGTGCCAGTAGCCAACCGGGACAGGGGAGATACGAGCAGTACTTC. Protein: CASSQPGQGRYEQYF.

This clone was recorded a few times. The CDR3 here is CASSLAGTAGELFF. CDR3 sequence (DNA): TGTGCCAGCAGCTTAGCAGGGACCGCCGGGGAGCTGTTTTTT. The rearrangement uses TRBV7-6 and TRBJ2-2; TRBD1 or TRBD2 may be the D gene (5 bases each). The V and J ends lost 0 bases and 6 bases respectively, with 8 bases between them. This CDR3 spans 14 amino acids. Germline assignment: CDR1 SGHVS and CDR2 FNYEAQ.

The chain joins TRBV11-2 to TRBJ1-1; D may be TRBD1 (6 bases). The CDR3 contains 14 residues. The V end was cut by 1 base, the J end by 4 bases, with 10 bases between. Germline-derived CDR1 and CDR2 are SGHAT and FQNNGV. CDR3 sequence: CASSLGFRGTEAFF. The CDR3 DNA is TGTGCCAGCAGCTTAGGGTTCAGGGGCACTGAAGCTTTCTTT.

The genes are TRBV7-3 and TRBJ2-5; maybe TRBD2 (6 bases). The germline V gene has CDR1 SGHTA and CDR2 FQGTGA. The CDR3 has 15 residues. V was cut by 2 bases and J by 5 bases, with 15 bases left in between. In DNA form, the CDR3 reads TGTGCCAGCAGCTTAGGGGTTACCCGGGAGGAGACCCAGTACTTC. This encodes CASSLGVTREETQYF.

The rearrangement joins TRBV10-3 to TRBJ2-7; tentatively, D is TRBD1 (6 bases). CDR3 size: 12 residues. The V gene's germline CDR1 is ENHRY and CDR2 SYGVKD. Trimming cost V 3 bases and J 3 bases, with 6 bases left between them. DNA for the CDR3: TGTGCCATCAGTGACAGGGGCTACGAGCAGTACTTC. This encodes CAISDRGYEQYF.

This clone was detected once. V is TRBV27 and J is TRBJ2-5, with a tentative D call TRBD1 (5 bases). The DNA end is a closer match to TRBJ2-7, so the J assignment may be wrong. Germline V gene data show CDR1 as MNHEY and CDR2 as SMNVEV (reference sequence). This CDR3 comprises 12 residues. The CDR3 loop reads CASSTGSYEQYF. The CDR3 nucleotides are TGTGCCAGCAGTACAGGCTCCTACGAGCAGTACTTC.

This chain joins TRBV4-2 and TRBJ1-3, with 7 bases identical to TRBD1. The CDR3 has 17 residues. J lost 3 bases, V lost 4 bases, and 12 bases had no gene match. Per germline, CDR1 LGHNA and CDR2 YNFKEQ. The CDR3 here is CASSPNSGGSYGNTIYF. CDR3 coding DNA: TGTGCCAGCAGCCCCAATTCAGGGGGGTCGTATGGAAACACCATATATTTT.

The chain combines TRBV13 with TRBJ2-3; D is ambiguous. The CDR3 runs 14 residues. Germline V gene lookup returns CDR1 PRHDT and CDR2 FYEKMQ (reference sequence). Trimming removed 4 bases at V and 3 bases at J, with 11 bases between. The CDR3 DNA reads as TGTGCCAGCAGCTCCTACTACCGGACAGATACGCAGTATTTT. This sequence encodes CASSSYYRTDTQYF.

The chain couples TRBV29-1 to TRBJ1-2, with 7 bases aligning to TRBD1. The germline CDR1 and CDR2 sequences are SQVTM and ANQGSEA. This CDR3 is built from 14 residues. After removal of 7 bases from V and 4 bases from J, the junction contained 12 bases not matched to a gene. The CDR3 bases are TGCAGCGCAGCCCGAGGGGGCTCTAGCTATGGCTACACCTTC. This codes for CSAARGGSSYGYTF.

This rearrangement joins TRBV18 to TRBJ1-2; no definite D call. Per germline, CDR1 KGHSH and CDR2 LQKENI. Trimming stripped 3 bases from V and 3 bases from J, with 8 bases between. This CDR3 is 13 amino acids long. This CDR3 is CASSPTNDYGYTF. The CDR3 DNA reads as TGTGCCAGCTCACCGACAAATGACTATGGCTACACCTTC.

DNA of the CDR3: TGTGCCAGTAGTACTTGGACTTCGTCTAGCACAGATACGCAGTATTTT. It is translated as CASSTWTSSSTDTQYF. The V call is TRBV19, the J call TRBJ2-3; D perhaps matches TRBD2 (5 bases). This CDR3 spans 16 amino acids. V shed 4 bases and J shed 0 bases, with 14 bases lying between them. Germline-derived CDR1 and CDR2 are LNHDA and SQIVND (reference sequence). Drawing the rest from reference TRBV19 and TRBJ2-3, the complete variable domain is DGGITQSPKYLFRKEGQNVTLSCEQNLNHDAMYWYRQDPGQGLRLIYYSQIVNDFQKGDIAEGYSVSREKKESFPLTVTSAQKNPTAFYLCASSTWTSSSTDTQYFGPGTRLTVL.

The chain links TRBV30 to TRBJ2-5; perhaps TRBD1 as D (6 bases). The ends were cut back, 4 bases at V and 5 bases at J, with 8 bases in the middle. The length of the CDR3 is 11 residues. CDR1 is GTSNPN and CDR2 is SVGIG in the germline V gene (reference sequence). This chain's CDR3 is CAWNREETQYF. Here the CDR3 DNA reads TGTGCCTGGAACAGGGAGGAGACCCAGTACTTC.

The J gene is TRBJ2-5, the V gene TRBV7-9; 9 bases line up with TRBD1. The V and J ends lost 4 bases and 3 bases, in that order; junction bases with no gene match: 3. The CDR3 covers 14 residues. In germline, CDR1 is SEHNR, CDR2 FQNEAQ (reference sequence). The CDR3 sequence is CASSWGQGEETQYF. The CDR3 nucleotides read TGTGCCAGCAGCTGGGGACAGGGAGAAGAGACCCAGTACTTC.

CDR3 coding DNA: TGTGCCAGCAGTCACGGACTAGCGGGGTACAATGAGCAGTTCTTC. Protein: CASSHGLAGYNEQFF. The J gene is TRBJ2-1, the V gene TRBV21-1; TRBD2 reflects the table's D call only, with no check against the DNA. TRBV21-1 is a known pseudogene. The CDR3 has 15 residues.

The V call is TRBV5-5, the J call TRBJ2-7, with 9 bases matching TRBD1. The J segment lost 4 bases and the V segment lost 0 bases, leaving 8 bases of the junction unmatched. The CDR3 loop spans 16 amino acids. Germline V lookup: CDR1 SGHKS, CDR2 YYEKEE (reference sequence). The CDR3 DNA follows: TGTGCCAGCAGCTTGGGTCCGGGACAGGGTACATACGAGCAGTACTTC. Translated: CASSLGPGQGTYEQYF.

This chain uses TRBV5-1 with TRBJ1-2; D unresolved. Germline loops: CDR1 SGHRS, CDR2 YFSETQ. CDR3 length: 14 amino acids. The V and J ends lost 4 bases and 6 bases respectively, with 16 bases between them. CDR3 sequence (DNA): TGCGCCAGCAGCCGAACGTCCGGACCAGATGGCTACACCTTC. It is translated as CASSRTSGPDGYTF.

The chain recombines TRBV11-3 with TRBJ2-2; 9 bases are a match to TRBD1. V lost 5 bases and J lost 9; bases outside the gene matches: 10. CDR1 and CDR2 (germline): SGHNT, YENEEA. CDR3 length: 15 amino acids. CDR3 amino acids: CASSLTGGKVRELFF. In DNA, the CDR3 is TGTGCCAGCAGCCTGACAGGGGGTAAAGTTCGGGAGCTGTTTTTT.

Points on this clone: This specimen includes other DNA sequences encoding the same CDR3. The genes are TRBV5-1 and TRBJ1-1; D is ambiguous. The V end lost 3 bases, the J end lost 4 bases, and 19 bases lay between the germline ends. This CDR3 is built from 16 residues. Germline V lookup: CDR1 SGHRS, CDR2 YFSETQ. CDR3 coding DNA: TGCGCCAGCAGCTCTCAACCGGGCCCCGACGGCACTGAAGCTTTCTTT. This codes for CASSSQPGPDGTEAFF. Full variable domain (remainder filled in from reference TRBV5-1 and TRBJ1-1): KAGVTQTPRYLIKTRGQQVTLSCSPISGHRSVSWYQQTPGQGLQFLFEYFSETQRNKGNFPGRFSGRQFSNSRSEMNVSTLELGDSALYLCASSSQPGPDGTEAFFGQGTRLTVV.